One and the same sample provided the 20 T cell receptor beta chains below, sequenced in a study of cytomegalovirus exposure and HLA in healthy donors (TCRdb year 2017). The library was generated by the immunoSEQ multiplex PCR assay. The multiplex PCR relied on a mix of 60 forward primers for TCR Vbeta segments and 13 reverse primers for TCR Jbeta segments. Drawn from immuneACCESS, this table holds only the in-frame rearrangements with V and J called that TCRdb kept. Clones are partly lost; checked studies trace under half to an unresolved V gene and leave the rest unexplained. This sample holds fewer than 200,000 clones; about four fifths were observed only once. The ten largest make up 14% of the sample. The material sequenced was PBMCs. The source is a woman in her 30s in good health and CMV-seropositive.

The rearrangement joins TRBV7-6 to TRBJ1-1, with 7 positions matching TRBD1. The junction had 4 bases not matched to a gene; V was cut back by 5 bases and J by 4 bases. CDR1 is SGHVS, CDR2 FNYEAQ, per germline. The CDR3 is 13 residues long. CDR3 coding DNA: TGTGCCAGCAGCCTCGGGACAGTCACTGAAGCTTTCTTT. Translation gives CASSLGTVTEAFF.

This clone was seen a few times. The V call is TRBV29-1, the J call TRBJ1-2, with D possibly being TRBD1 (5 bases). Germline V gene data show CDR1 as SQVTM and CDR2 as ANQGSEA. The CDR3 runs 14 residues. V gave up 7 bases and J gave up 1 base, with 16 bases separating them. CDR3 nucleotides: TGCAGCGCTGGGGGAGGCAGGAATAACTATGGCTACACCTTC. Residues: CSAGGGRNNYGYTF. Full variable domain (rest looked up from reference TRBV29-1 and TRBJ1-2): SAVISQKPSRDICQRGTSLTIQCQVDSQVTMMFWYRQQPGQSLTLIATANQGSEATYESGFVIDKFPISRPNLTFSTLTVSNMSPEDSSIYLCSAGGGRNNYGYTFGSGTRLTVV.

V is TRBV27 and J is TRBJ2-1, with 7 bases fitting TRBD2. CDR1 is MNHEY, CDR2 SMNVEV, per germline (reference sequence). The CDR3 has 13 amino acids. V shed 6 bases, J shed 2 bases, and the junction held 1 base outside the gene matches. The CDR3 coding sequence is TGTGCCAGCAGCGGACTAGCCTACAATGAGCAGTTCTTC. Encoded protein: CASSGLAYNEQFF.

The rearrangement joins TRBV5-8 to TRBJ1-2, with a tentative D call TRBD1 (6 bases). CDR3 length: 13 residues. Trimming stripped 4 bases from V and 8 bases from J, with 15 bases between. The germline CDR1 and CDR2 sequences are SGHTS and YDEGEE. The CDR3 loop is CASSPENRAGYTF. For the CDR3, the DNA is TGTGCCAGCAGCCCCGAAAACAGGGCCGGCTACACCTTC.

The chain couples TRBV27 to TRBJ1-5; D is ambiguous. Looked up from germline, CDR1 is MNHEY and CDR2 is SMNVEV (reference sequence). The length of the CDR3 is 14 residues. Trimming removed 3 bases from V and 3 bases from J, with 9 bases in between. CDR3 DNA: TGTGCCAGCAGTTTCAGCGGATACAATCAGCCCCAGCATTTT. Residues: CASSFSGYNQPQHF.

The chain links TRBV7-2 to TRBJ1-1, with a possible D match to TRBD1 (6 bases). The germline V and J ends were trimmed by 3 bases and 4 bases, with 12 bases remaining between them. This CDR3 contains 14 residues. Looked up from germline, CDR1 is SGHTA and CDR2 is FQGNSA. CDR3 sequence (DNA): TGTGCCAGCAGCTTGAATAGGGGGAGCACTGAAGCTTTCTTT. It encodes CASSLNRGSTEAFF.

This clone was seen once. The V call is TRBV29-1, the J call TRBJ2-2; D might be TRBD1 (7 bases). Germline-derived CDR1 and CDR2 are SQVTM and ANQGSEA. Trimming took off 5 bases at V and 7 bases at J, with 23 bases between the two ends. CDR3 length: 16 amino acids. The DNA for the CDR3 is TGCAGCGTTCTCATATGGGGCAGGGGGGTTAGCGGGGAGCTGTTTTTT. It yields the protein CSVLIWGRGVSGELFF.

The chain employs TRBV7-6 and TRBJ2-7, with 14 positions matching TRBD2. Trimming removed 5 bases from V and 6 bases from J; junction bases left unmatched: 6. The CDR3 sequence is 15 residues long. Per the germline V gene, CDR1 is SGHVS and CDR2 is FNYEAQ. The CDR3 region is CASSAIGTSGSEQYF. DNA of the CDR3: TGTGCCAGCAGCGCCATCGGGACTAGCGGGAGCGAGCAGTACTTC.

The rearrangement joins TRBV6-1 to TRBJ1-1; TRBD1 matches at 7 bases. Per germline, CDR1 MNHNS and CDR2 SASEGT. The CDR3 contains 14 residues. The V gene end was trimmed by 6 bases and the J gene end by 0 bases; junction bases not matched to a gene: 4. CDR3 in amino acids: CASSLTGLNTEAFF. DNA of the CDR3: TGTGCCAGCAGCTTGACAGGGTTGAACACTGAAGCTTTCTTT.

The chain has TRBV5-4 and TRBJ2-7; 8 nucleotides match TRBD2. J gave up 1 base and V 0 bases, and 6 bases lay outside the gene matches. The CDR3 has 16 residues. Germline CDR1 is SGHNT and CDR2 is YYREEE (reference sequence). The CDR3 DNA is TGTGCCAGCAGCTTGGATCTAGCGGGTGCTTCCTACGAGCAGTACTTC. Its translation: CASSLDLAGASYEQYF.

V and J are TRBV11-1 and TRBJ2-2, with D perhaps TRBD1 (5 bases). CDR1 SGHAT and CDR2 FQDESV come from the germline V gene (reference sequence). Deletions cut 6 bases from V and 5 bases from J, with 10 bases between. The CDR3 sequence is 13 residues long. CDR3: CASSRPGTGELFF. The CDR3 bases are TGTGCCAGCAGTCGTCCAGGGACCGGGGAGCTGTTTTTT.

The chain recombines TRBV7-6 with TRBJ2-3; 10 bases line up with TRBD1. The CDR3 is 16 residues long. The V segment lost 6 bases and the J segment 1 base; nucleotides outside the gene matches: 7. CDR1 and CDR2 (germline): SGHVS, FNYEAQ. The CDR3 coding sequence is TGTGCCAGCAGATTACGACAGGGGGCGGGCACAGATACGCAGTATTTT. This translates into CASRLRQGAGTDTQYF.

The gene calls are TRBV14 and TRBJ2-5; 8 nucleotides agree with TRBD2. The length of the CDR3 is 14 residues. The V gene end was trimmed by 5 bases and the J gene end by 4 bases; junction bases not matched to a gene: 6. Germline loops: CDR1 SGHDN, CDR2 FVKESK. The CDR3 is CASSSLAGRETQYF. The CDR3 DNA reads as TGTGCCAGCAGCTCCTTAGCGGGAAGAGAGACCCAGTACTTC.

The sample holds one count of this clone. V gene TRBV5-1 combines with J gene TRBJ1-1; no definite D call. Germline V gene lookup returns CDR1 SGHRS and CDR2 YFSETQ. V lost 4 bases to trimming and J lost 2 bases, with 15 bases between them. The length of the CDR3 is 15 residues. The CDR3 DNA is TGCGCCAGCAGCCTCCCGGGAGGATCCAACACTGAAGCTTTCTTT. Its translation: CASSLPGGSNTEAFF.

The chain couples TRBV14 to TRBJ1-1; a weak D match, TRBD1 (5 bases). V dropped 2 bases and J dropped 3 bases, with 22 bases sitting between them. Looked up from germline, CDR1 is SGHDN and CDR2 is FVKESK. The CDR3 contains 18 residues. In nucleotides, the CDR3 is TGTGCCAGCAGCCAACTGACGTTTGCGGGGGGGGTGTACACTGAAGCTTTCTTT. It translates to CASSQLTFAGGVYTEAFF.

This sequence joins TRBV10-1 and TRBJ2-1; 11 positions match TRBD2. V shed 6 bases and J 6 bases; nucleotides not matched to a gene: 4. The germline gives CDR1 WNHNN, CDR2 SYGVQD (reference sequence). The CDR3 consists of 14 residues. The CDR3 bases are TGCGCCAGCAGCTACCTAGCGGGGGGCAATGAGCAGTTCTTC. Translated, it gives CASSYLAGGNEQFF.

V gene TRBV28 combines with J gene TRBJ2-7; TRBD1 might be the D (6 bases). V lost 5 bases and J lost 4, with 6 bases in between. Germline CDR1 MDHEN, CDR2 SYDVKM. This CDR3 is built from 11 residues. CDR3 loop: CASSTGYEQYF. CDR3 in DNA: TGTGCCAGCAGTACAGGGTACGAGCAGTACTTC.

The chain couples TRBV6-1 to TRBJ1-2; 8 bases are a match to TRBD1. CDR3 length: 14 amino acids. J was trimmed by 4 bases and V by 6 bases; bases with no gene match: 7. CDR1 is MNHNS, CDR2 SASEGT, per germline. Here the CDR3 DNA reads TGTGCCAGCAGGCACCAGGGGGCGGGCTATGGCTACACCTTC. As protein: CASRHQGAGYGYTF.

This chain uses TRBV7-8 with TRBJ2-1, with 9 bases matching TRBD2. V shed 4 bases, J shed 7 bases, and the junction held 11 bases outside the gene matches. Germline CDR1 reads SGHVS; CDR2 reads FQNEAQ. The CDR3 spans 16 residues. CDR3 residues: CASSSPLSGSENEQFF. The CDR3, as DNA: TGTGCCAGCAGCTCACCCCTTAGCGGGAGTGAGAATGAGCAGTTCTTC.

CDR3 region: CASSPGLVARTDTQYF. The CDR3 nucleotides read TGTGCCAGCAGCCCCGGACTAGTCGCGCGGACAGATACGCAGTATTTT. The chain links TRBV7-3 to TRBJ2-3; 7 nucleotides align to TRBD2. This CDR3 is built from 16 residues. Germline CDR1 and CDR2: SGHTA and FQGTGA. J was trimmed by 3 bases and V by 5 bases; bases with no gene match: 11.